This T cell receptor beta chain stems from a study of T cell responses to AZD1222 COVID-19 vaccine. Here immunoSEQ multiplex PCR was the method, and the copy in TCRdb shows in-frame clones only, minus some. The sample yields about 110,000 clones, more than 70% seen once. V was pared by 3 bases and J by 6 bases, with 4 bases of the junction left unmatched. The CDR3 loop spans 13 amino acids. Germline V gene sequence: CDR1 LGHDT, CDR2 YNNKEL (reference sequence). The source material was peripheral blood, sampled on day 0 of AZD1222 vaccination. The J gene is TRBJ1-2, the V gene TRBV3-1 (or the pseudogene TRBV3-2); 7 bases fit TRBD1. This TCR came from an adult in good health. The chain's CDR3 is CASSHQGGDGYTF. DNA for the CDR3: TGTGCCAGCAGCCATCAGGGGGGCGATGGCTACACCTTC.